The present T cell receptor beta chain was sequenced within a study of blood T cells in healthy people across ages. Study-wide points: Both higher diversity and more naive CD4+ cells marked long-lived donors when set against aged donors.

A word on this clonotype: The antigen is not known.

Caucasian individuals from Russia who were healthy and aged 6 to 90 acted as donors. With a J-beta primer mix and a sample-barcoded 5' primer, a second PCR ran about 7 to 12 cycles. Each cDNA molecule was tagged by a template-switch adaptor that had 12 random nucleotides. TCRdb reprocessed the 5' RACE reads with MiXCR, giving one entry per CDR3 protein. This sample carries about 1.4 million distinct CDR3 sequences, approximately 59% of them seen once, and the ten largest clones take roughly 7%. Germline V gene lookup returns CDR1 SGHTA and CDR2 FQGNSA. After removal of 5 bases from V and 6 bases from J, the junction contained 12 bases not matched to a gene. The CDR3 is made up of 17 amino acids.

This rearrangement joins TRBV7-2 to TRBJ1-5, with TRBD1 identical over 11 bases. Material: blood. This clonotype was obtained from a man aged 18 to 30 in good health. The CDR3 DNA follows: TGTGCCAGCAGCCATGATTTTGGACAGGGGGCTATTCAGCCCCAGCATTTT. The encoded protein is CASSHDFGQGAIQPQHF.